This record covers a single TCR beta chain. The data originate from a study of brain metastases from non-small cell lung cancer. Profiling relied on immunoSEQ multiplex PCR, and the TCRdb table lists in-frame clones only, not all of them. The sample has about 15,000 clones, over 75% seen once. The clonotype was recovered from a donor older than 35 with non-small cell lung cancer. Sequenced material: primary lung tumor tissue.

CDR3 sequence reads: CASSSPTGTNTEAFF. CDR3 nucleotide sequence: TGTGCCAGCAGTTCGCCGACAGGGACGAACACTGAAGCTTTCTTT. The chain uses TRBV28 and TRBJ1-1, with 7 bases identical to TRBD1. The germline V gene has CDR1 MDHEN and CDR2 SYDVKM. The CDR3 totals 15 residues. V lost 4 bases and J lost 1; bases outside the gene matches: 6.